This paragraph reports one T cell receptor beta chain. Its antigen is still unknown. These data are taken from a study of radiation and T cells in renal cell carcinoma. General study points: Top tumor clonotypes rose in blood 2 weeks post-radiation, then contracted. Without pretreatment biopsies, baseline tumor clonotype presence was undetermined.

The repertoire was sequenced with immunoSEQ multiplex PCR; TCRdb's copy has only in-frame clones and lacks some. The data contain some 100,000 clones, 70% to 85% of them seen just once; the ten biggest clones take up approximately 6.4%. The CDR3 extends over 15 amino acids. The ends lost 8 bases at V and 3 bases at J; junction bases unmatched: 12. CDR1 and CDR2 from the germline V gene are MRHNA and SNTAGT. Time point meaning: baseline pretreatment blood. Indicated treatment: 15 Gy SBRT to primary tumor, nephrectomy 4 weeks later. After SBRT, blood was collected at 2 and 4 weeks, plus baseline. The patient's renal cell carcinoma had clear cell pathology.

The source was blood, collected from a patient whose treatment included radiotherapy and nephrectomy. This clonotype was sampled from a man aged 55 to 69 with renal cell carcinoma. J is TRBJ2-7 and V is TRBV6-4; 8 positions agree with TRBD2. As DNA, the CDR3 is TGTGCCAGCGCACCAAAGCGGGAGAGGTACTACGAGCAGTACTTC. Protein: CASAPKRERYYEQYF.